Listed below are T cell receptor beta chains from one sample, sequenced in a study of cytomegalovirus exposure and HLA in healthy donors. The method was immunoSEQ multiplex PCR; TCRdb's version includes in-frame clones alone and lacks a portion of them. The sample shows 80,000 to 90,000 clones, roughly 79% of them seen only once. Source material: PBMCs. Receptors originate from a woman aged 25 to 45 in good health and CMV-seronegative. Each CDR3 is given with its conserved first and last residue. D genes are given only for firm matches. Rows give clone size only sometimes, using once, few, many, or a class for an expanded clone.

>-|TRBV6-1|TRBJ2-1|TRBD1
CASRKGQGGNEQFF
TGTGCCAGCAGGAAGGGACAGGGAGGCAATGAGCAGTTCTTC
>-|TRBV9|TRBJ2-4|-
CASSVRAGAKNIQYF
TGTGCCAGCAGCGTCCGCGCGGGAGCCAAAAACATTCAGTACTTC
>-|TRBV28|TRBJ1-5|TRBD1
CASSRQGYQPQHF
TGTGCCAGCAGTCGACAGGGTTATCAGCCCCAGCATTTT
>once|TRBV18|TRBJ2-5|TRBD1
CASSRWTGGQETQYF
TGTGCCAGCTCACGGTGGACAGGGGGCCAAGAGACCCAGTACTTC
>once|TRBV19|TRBJ1-5|TRBD1
CASSLGQGANDQPQHF
TGTGCCAGTAGCCTGGGACAGGGGGCAAACGATCAGCCCCAGCATTTT
>few|TRBV27|TRBJ2-5|-
CASRQRLGATQETQYF
TGTGCCAGCAGACAAAGGTTGGGGGCCACCCAAGAGACCCAGTACTTC
>-|TRBV28|TRBJ1-6|-
CASSLFGMVAGTPSAPLHF
TGTGCCAGCAGTTTATTTGGGATGGTCGCCGGGACTCCTTCGGCACCCCTCCACTTT
>-|TRBV7-9|TRBJ2-1|-
CASTPVAASYNEQFF
TGTGCCAGCACCCCCGTAGCGGCAAGCTACAATGAGCAGTTCTTC
>once|TRBV18|TRBJ2-5|TRBD2
CASTRTSGGETQYF
TGTGCCAGCACCAGGACTAGCGGAGGAGAGACCCAGTACTTC
>-|TRBV28|TRBJ2-7|TRBD1
CASRLPGTGKYEQYF
TGTGCCAGCAGACTTCCCGGGACAGGAAAATACGAGCAGTACTTC
>-|TRBV28|TRBJ2-2|TRBD2
CASSELGVSGIIGELFF
TGTGCCAGCAGTGAGCTGGGGGTTAGCGGGATTATCGGGGAGCTGTTTTTT
>-|TRBV6-4|TRBJ2-3|TRBD2
CASSDSSTSGGPDTQYF
TGTGCCAGCAGTGACTCCTCCACTAGCGGGGGACCAGATACGCAGTATTTT
>once|TRBV10-1|TRBJ2-7|-
CASSVSAGYPYEQYF
TGCGCCAGCAGTGTAAGCGCGGGCTACCCCTACGAGCAGTACTTC
>-|TRBV27|TRBJ2-7|TRBD2
CASSASSGYEQYF
TGTGCCAGCAGCGCTTCTAGCGGCTACGAGCAGTACTTC
>-|TRBV9|TRBJ2-1|TRBD2
CASSGRLAGGPYNEQFF
TGTGCCAGCAGCGGACGTCTAGCGGGAGGACCTTACAATGAGCAGTTCTTC
>-|TRBV9|TRBJ2-5|TRBD1
CASSGRPGGNLEETQYF
TGTGCCAGCAGCGGACGCCCAGGGGGCAACCTGGAAGAGACCCAGTACTTC
>-|TRBV5-1|TRBJ2-7|TRBD2
CASSLRAGAANEQYF
TGCGCCAGCAGCTTGCGAGCGGGAGCGGCCAACGAGCAGTACTTC
>-|TRBV5-6|TRBJ2-7|-
CASSSRYPGVHEQYF
TGTGCCAGCAGCTCGCGTTACCCAGGGGTGCACGAGCAGTACTTC
>few|TRBV5-1|TRBJ2-2|TRBD1
CASRGTGLNTGELFF
TGCGCCAGCAGGGGGACAGGGCTGAACACCGGGGAGCTGTTTTTT
>-|TRBV5-1|TRBJ1-1|-
CASSFGRVMNTEAFF
TGCGCCAGCAGCTTCGGCAGGGTGATGAACACTGAAGCTTTCTTT
>-|TRBV19|TRBJ2-2|-
CASSGDTGELFF
TGTGCCAGTAGTGGAGACACCGGGGAGCTGTTTTTT
>-|TRBV29-1|TRBJ2-1|-
CSVERRDSGEQFF
TGCAGCGTTGAGCGGCGTGATTCGGGTGAGCAGTTCTTC
>-|TRBV29-1|TRBJ2-1|-
CSVEEHVSYNEQFF
TGCAGCGTTGAAGAACATGTCAGCTACAATGAGCAGTTCTTC
>-|TRBV6-1|TRBJ2-7|-
CASSEIYSAKAPYEQYF
TGTGCCAGCAGTGAAATCTACAGTGCCAAGGCTCCTTACGAGCAGTACTTC
>once|TRBV15|TRBJ2-7|-
CATSRDRSYEQYF
TGTGCCACCAGCAGAGACAGATCCTACGAGCAGTACTTC
>-|TRBV10-2|TRBJ2-7|-
CASRKDRASGSEQYF
TGCGCCAGCAGGAAGGACAGAGCATCTGGGAGCGAGCAGTACTTC
>few|TRBV7-6|TRBJ1-1|TRBD1
CASSQRGPDMNTEAFF
TGTGCCAGCAGCCAAAGGGGGCCGGACATGAACACTGAAGCTTTCTTT
>-|TRBV19|TRBJ1-1|-
CASSPHPLTGTEAFF
TGTGCCAGTAGTCCCCACCCCCTGACGGGGACTGAAGCTTTCTTT
>-|TRBV28|TRBJ2-7|-
CASSLLRKLLSYEQYF
TGTGCCAGCAGTTTACTCCGGAAACTACTCTCCTACGAGCAGTACTTC
>-|TRBV5-1|TRBJ2-3|TRBD2
CASSLASGGTTADTQYF
TGCGCCAGCAGCTTGGCCTCGGGCGGGACTACTGCAGATACGCAGTATTTT
>-|TRBV5-1|TRBJ2-3|-
CASSLGRSTDTQYF
TGCGCCAGCAGCTTGGGGCGGAGCACAGATACGCAGTATTTT
>-|TRBV30|TRBJ2-7|TRBD1
CAWSVRAGQGYEQYF
TGTGCCTGGAGTGTACGTGCGGGACAGGGCTACGAGCAGTACTTC